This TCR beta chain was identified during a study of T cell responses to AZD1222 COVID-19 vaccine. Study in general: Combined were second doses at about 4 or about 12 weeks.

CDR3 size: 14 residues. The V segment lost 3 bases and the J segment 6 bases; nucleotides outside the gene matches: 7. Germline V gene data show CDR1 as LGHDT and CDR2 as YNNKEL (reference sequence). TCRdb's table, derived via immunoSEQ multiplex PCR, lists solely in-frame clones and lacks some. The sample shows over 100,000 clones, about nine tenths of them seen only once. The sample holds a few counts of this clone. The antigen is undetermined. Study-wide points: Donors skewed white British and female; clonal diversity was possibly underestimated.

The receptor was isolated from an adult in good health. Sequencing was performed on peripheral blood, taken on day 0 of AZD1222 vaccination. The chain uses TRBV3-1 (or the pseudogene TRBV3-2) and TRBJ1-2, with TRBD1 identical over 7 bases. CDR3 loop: CASSHLTGNNGYTF. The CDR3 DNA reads TGTGCCAGCAGCCATTTGACAGGGAACAATGGCTACACCTTC.